This T cell receptor beta chain was obtained from a study of PD-1 blockade in classical Hodgkin lymphoma (dated by TCRdb to the early 2020s). With respect to the entire study: To define a peripheral blood immune signature of response to PD-1 blockade in classical Hodgkin lymphoma, the study combined TCR beta sequencing with CyTOF. Study-wide conclusions, independent of this receptor: The study was limited to a single clinical trial cohort, and causes of repertoire differences, possibly disease activity or prior therapy, remained undefined. Newly diagnosed patients were reported to have lower baseline TCR diversity than healthy donors, and relapsed/refractory patients were reported to have lower baseline TCR diversity still.

From its cysteine to its phenylalanine, the CDR3 spans 13 amino acids. The DNA shown is the 39-base CDR3, in frame from base 1. Sequences SNHLY (CDR1) and FYNNEI (CDR2) are obtained from the germline V gene. Trimming takes 6 bases from V and 4 bases from J, and the germline ends sit 10 bases apart. The Qiagen DNeasy kit was used to extract genomic DNA both from unsorted PBMCs and from the negatively selected CD4+ and CD8+ fractions. TCR beta CDR3 regions were amplified by immunoSEQ multiplex PCR using primers annealing to V and J segments. A synthetic immune receptor repertoire was used to minimize amplification bias, and any remaining bias was removed computationally after sequencing. On the authors' methods: Custom Python scripts were used to quantify repertoire diversity as the Shannon entropy index. Unsorted, CD4+ and CD8+ repertoires were examined separately, except in combined analyses, for which CD4+ and CD8+ sequences were merged in silico. The table was pulled from immuneACCESS by TCRdb, which kept in-frame rearrangements only. Such tables lose some clones; where checked, under half of the loss comes from unresolved V genes, and the rest has no known cause. The V and J calls and the clone size are those of that table, but D and trimming were determined from the DNA. The table for this sample lists around 43,000 clones; roughly 88% of them were counted only once. The ten largest clones represent around 5% of the sample.

Details on this clone: Its antigen remains undetermined. The record has no base qualities; no much larger clone is one base away.

The sample's time point, from its label and the paper: newly diagnosed, previously untreated cHL patient sample. PBMCs from patients with newly diagnosed, previously untreated classical Hodgkin lymphoma were sequenced as a comparison group for the relapsed/refractory trial patients. Peripheral blood was collected in 8 mL Vacutainer Cell Preparation Tubes, from which PBMCs were isolated by centrifugation and then cryopreserved. The rearrangement joined TRBV2 to TRBJ2-1; a tentative D call is TRBD2 (6 bases match). The TCR comes from a human donor with classical Hodgkin lymphoma. Material for sequencing was peripheral blood mononuclear cells (PBMCs). The CDR3 protein sequence reads: CASREGEYNEQFF. The sequenced DNA is TGTGCCAGCAGGGAGGGAGAGTACAATGAGCAGTTCTTC.